Listed below are T cell receptor beta chains from one sample, sequenced in a study of blood T cell repertoires in COVID-19. Here immunoSEQ multiplex PCR was the method, and the copy in TCRdb shows in-frame clones only, minus some. The sample yields about 220,000 clones, about 91% seen once. Sample: PBMCs or T cells enriched from blood (not recorded which). The origin of the receptors is a woman in her 40s with acute COVID-19. Both conserved end residues are part of each CDR3. D genes are given only for firm matches. Expanded clones get a size class; other rows say once, few or many, or leave the size out.

TRBV15	NA	TRBJ2-1	NA	14	TGTGCCACCAGCAGGACCAGGGTCTACAATGAGCAGTTCTTC	CATSRTRVYNEQFF
TRBV24-1	NA	TRBJ2-2	NA	13	TGTGCCACCAGTGTCGCGAACACCGGGGAGCTGTTTTTT	CATSVANTGELFF
TRBV9	NA	TRBJ1-2	TRBD1	16	TGTGCCAGCAGCGTTCAACCCGGGACAGGGGACTATGGCTACACCTTC	CASSVQPGTGDYGYTF
TRBV7-9	NA	TRBJ2-1	NA	17	TGTGCCAGCAGCCGCGCCAGGGTCCAGCAGCTCTACAATGAGCAGTTCTTC	CASSRARVQQLYNEQFF
TRBV3-1/TRBV3-2	NA	TRBJ2-1	TRBD2	17	TGTGCCAGCAGCCAAGCCCTACTAGCGGGAGGTGGCAATGAGCAGTTCTTC	CASSQALLAGGGNEQFF
TRBV2	NA	TRBJ1-6	NA	13	TGTGCCAGCACCCAGCGAGCTAATTCACCCCTCCACTTT	CASTQRANSPLHF
TRBV4-3	NA	TRBJ2-3	TRBD2	18	TGCGCCAGCAGCCAGGGCCCCCCGGGACTAGGGGGGTCGGATACGCAGTATTTT	CASSQGPPGLGGSDTQYF
TRBV11-3	NA	TRBJ2-1	NA	15	TGTGCCAGCAGCTTAGTCGGGGTTACCTACAATGAGCAGTTCTTC	CASSLVGVTYNEQFF
TRBV27	NA	TRBJ1-1	TRBD1	17	TGTGCCACCTCCCGGGACAGTTTAAATTGGCGGAACACTGAAGCTTTCTTT	CATSRDSLNWRNTEAFF
TRBV29-1	NA	TRBJ1-4	TRBD1	13	TGCAGCGTCTACGGACAGGGTAATGAAAAACTGTTTTTT	CSVYGQGNEKLFF
TRBV5-6	NA	TRBJ2-1	NA	17	TGTGCCAGCAGCCCATCTCCAACAGGACTATACTACAATGAGCAGTTCTTC	CASSPSPTGLYYNEQFF
TRBV6-1	NA	TRBJ2-1	NA	16	TGTGCCAGCAGTGTACGGACAGGGAGGGCCTTCAATGAGCAGTTCTTC	CASSVRTGRAFNEQFF
TRBV11-2	NA	TRBJ1-5	NA	13	TGTGCCAGCAGTACCGGGTTCAATCAGCCCCAGCATTTT	CASSTGFNQPQHF
TRBV27	NA	TRBJ1-2	NA	13	TGTGCCAGCAGTTTAACGGGTCGGGATGGCTACACCTTC	CASSLTGRDGYTF
TRBV7-8	NA	TRBJ1-1	NA	17	TGTGCCAGCAGCTTAATGTCACCCTATCCTCTGAACACTGAAGCTTTCTTT	CASSLMSPYPLNTEAFF
TRBV11-3	NA	TRBJ2-1	NA	13	TGTGCCAGCAGCCGAGGTGGATTCAATGAGCAGTTCTTC	CASSRGGFNEQFF
TRBV3-1/TRBV3-2	NA	TRBJ1-4	NA	15	TGTGCCAGCAGCCAAATGGGGGGGATGGATGAAAAACTGTTTTTT	CASSQMGGMDEKLFF
TRBV6-5	NA	TRBJ2-7	NA	16	TGTGCCAGCAGTTACACGGCGACAGGCATCACATACGAGCAGTACTTC	CASSYTATGITYEQYF
TRBV7-2	NA	TRBJ1-5	NA	14	TGTGCCAGCAGCCCGGGTAGGGAGAATCAGCCCCAGCATTTT	CASSPGRENQPQHF
TRBV9	NA	TRBJ2-1	TRBD2	14	TGTGCCAGCAGCGTAGAGGGAGCGGGAGATGAGCAGTTCTTC	CASSVEGAGDEQFF
TRBV4-3	many	TRBJ1-2	NA	14	TGCGCCAGCAGCCAATCCCTCTCCCCCTATGGCTACACCTTC	CASSQSLSPYGYTF
TRBV7-9	NA	TRBJ1-4	NA	14	TGTGCCAGCAGCTCACAGGGCGGCGGGGAAAAACTGTTTTTT	CASSSQGGGEKLFF
TRBV25-1	NA	TRBJ1-1	NA	11	TGTGCCAGCAGTGAAGGTCCGGGAGCTTTCTTT	CASSEGPGAFF
TRBV2	NA	TRBJ1-2	NA	14	TGTGCCAGCAGTGTACAGAGGGAGGGGTATGGCTACACCTTC	CASSVQREGYGYTF
TRBV10-3	NA	TRBJ2-7	NA	15	TGTGCCATCAGGGACAAGGTCAAGAGCTCCTACGAGCAGTACTTC	CAIRDKVKSSYEQYF